Described below is a single TCR beta chain sequence and its context. Its antigen is unidentified. These data belong to a study of radiotherapy plus CTLA-4 blockade in lung cancer. Clones were sequenced by immunoSEQ multiplex PCR, and TCRdb holds only the in-frame ones, with some missing. The sample yields approximately 46,000 clones, roughly 84% seen once. Broader study findings: An expansion of tumor-derived TCR clones occurred in blood after radiotherapy plus ipilimumab.

J was trimmed by 7 bases and V by 4 bases; bases with no gene match: 7. The CDR3 contains 14 residues. In germline, CDR1 is SGHDN, CDR2 FVKESK. Enrolled patients, whose metastatic non-small-cell lung cancer was chemo-refractory, received focal radiation plus CTLA-4 blockade with ipilimumab. This chain connects TRBV14 to TRBJ1-2; 9 bases match TRBD1. This receptor was obtained from a human donor with non-small cell lung cancer whose response to radiotherapy plus ipilimumab could not be evaluated. This material consisted of peripheral blood, taken from a patient treated with radiotherapy plus ipilimumab. CDR3 nucleotides: TGTGCCAGCAGCCCCCGATGGACAGGGGTTGGCTACACCTTC. This gives the protein CASSPRWTGVGYTF.